A selection of T cell receptor beta chains follows, all from one sample in a study of control samples from healthy donors and cancer patients. Profiling relied on immunoSEQ multiplex PCR, and the TCRdb table lists in-frame clones only, not all of them. There are around 75,000 clones in the sample; over 80% occur only once, and around 6% lies in the top ten. The specimen sequenced was blood. These receptor sequences come from a woman in her fifties or sixties in good health. Each CDR3 is given with its conserved first and last residue. A D gene is named only where the DNA matches it firmly. Clone size, where shown, is once, few, many, or a class for clones that have expanded.

CASSLRSAARYSNQPQHF,TGTGCCAGCAGCTTAAGGAGTGCCGCTAGATATAGCAATCAGCCCCAGCATTTT,.,TRBV7-9,TRBJ1-5,.
CALIGGTESWEQYF,TGCGCTCTTATAGGGGGGACCGAGTCTTGGGAGCAGTACTTC,.,TRBV10-1,TRBJ2-7,.
CASSHPWGNEQFF,TGCGCCAGCAGCCACCCGTGGGGGAATGAGCAGTTCTTC,.,TRBV4-1,TRBJ2-1,.
CASTQKNTEAFF,TGTGCCAGCACGCAGAAGAACACTGAAGCTTTCTTT,.,TRBV19,TRBJ1-1,.
CASSTGSRGEAFF,TGTGCCAGCTCCACAGGGAGTAGGGGTGAAGCTTTCTTT,.,TRBV7-2,TRBJ1-1,.
CATGDRLREKLFF,TGTGCCACCGGCGACAGGTTACGTGAAAAACTGTTTTTT,.,TRBV15,TRBJ1-4,.
CASSIRDRGNSPLHF,TGTGCCAGCAGTATCCGGGACAGGGGGAATTCACCCCTCCACTTT,.,TRBV6-5,TRBJ1-6,TRBD1
CASSLVGRGIETQYF,TGTGCCAGCAGCTTGGTGGGCAGGGGGATCGAGACCCAGTACTTC,.,TRBV5-6,TRBJ2-5,TRBD1
CAIQQGIQPQHF,TGTGCCATCCAACAGGGTATCCAGCCCCAGCATTTT,.,TRBV28,TRBJ1-5,.
CASSLQGAPYEQYF,TGTGCCAGCAGTTTACAGGGGGCGCCCTACGAGCAGTACTTC,.,TRBV6-5,TRBJ2-7,TRBD1
CASEIASTDTQYF,TGTGCCAGCGAAATAGCCTCCACAGATACGCAGTATTTT,.,TRBV6-5,TRBJ2-3,.
CASSQVISQRKFTYEQYF,TGCGCCAGCAGCCAAGTGATTTCACAGCGGAAATTTACCTACGAGCAGTACTTC,.,TRBV4-1,TRBJ2-7,.
CATSRGGGGGGYEQYF,TGTGCCACCAGCCGGGGTGGAGGAGGGGGAGGATACGAGCAGTACTTC,.,TRBV15,TRBJ2-7,.
CASSYSSGPTNYGYTF,TGTGCCAGCAGTTACTCGAGCGGGCCGACTAACTATGGCTACACCTTC,once,TRBV6-5,TRBJ1-2,.
CASGIGNSPLHF,TGTGCCAGCGGAATTGGTAATTCACCCCTCCACTTT,.,TRBV28,TRBJ1-6,.
CASSPRAKETQYF,TGTGCCAGCAGCCCCAGGGCCAAAGAGACCCAGTACTTC,once,TRBV27,TRBJ2-5,.
CAMGVQGANTEAFF,TGTGCCATGGGGGTCCAGGGGGCAAACACTGAAGCTTTCTTT,.,TRBV7-9,TRBJ1-1,TRBD1
CSVGGQLNTEAFF,TGCAGCGTTGGGGGGCAGTTGAACACTGAAGCTTTCTTT,once,TRBV29-1,TRBJ1-1,.